The 5 T cell receptor beta chains in this list originate from one sample, sequenced in a study of CD8 T cells in ankylosing spondylitis. TCRdb used MiXCR to reprocess the 5' RACE reads, holding one entry per CDR3 protein. This table has about 200,000 distinct CDR3 sequences, about a quarter appearing once. The material sequenced was blood, either unsorted or a sorted T cell fraction (not recorded which). The source is a male donor with ankylosing spondylitis or in good health (not recorded which).

In this sample, this clonotype turned up a few times. The V gene is TRBV20-1, the J gene TRBJ2-1; 16 bases align to TRBD2. This CDR3 is built from 18 residues. J was trimmed by 7 bases and V by 2 bases; bases with no gene match: 11. Looked up from germline, CDR1 is DFQATT and CDR2 is SNEGSKA (reference sequence). The CDR3 region is CSARRGTSGRGLRNEQFF. Here the CDR3 DNA reads TGCAGTGCTAGACGTGGGACTAGCGGGAGGGGATTGAGGAATGAGCAGTTCTTC.

This clonotype was counted at least ten times. The V gene is TRBV4-3, the J gene TRBJ1-4; D gene ambiguous. The germline CDR1 and CDR2 sequences are LGHNA and YSLEER. The CDR3 is 15 amino acids. Trimming took 6 bases from V and 5 from J, leaving 16 bases between them. CDR3 coding DNA: TGCGCCAGCAGTCCTCGGGCAGAAAGAAATGAAAAACTGTTTTTT. This sequence encodes CASSPRAERNEKLFF.

This clonotype was seen repeatedly, ten times or more. This chain uses TRBV5-1 with TRBJ2-7, with a weak D call TRBD2 (6 bases). The V end lost 4 bases, the J end lost 3 bases, and 14 bases lay between the germline ends. The CDR3 runs 14 residues. The germline gives CDR1 SGHRS, CDR2 YFSETQ. The CDR3 sequence is CASSPAGGNYEQYF. Written as DNA, the CDR3 is TGCGCCAGCAGCCCGGCCGGCGGGAACTACGAGCAGTACTTC. Drawing the rest from reference TRBV5-1 and TRBJ2-7, the complete variable domain is KAGVTQTPRYLIKTRGQQVTLSCSPISGHRSVSWYQQTPGQGLQFLFEYFSETQRNKGNFPGRFSGRQFSNSRSEMNVSTLELGDSALYLCASSPAGGNYEQYFGPGTRLTVT.

This clonotype was detected many times. This chain connects TRBV5-1 to TRBJ2-7; D is undetermined. The germline V gene encodes CDR1 SGHRS and CDR2 YFSETQ. V lost 4 bases and J 4 bases, leaving 15 bases between the germline ends. This CDR3 contains 14 residues. CDR3 bases: TGCGCCAGCAGCGCGCTTGCGGTGGATTACGAGCAGTACTTC. Translating gives CASSALAVDYEQYF.

This clonotype was found many times. The V and J genes are TRBV29-1 and TRBJ1-1; no firm D call. Trimming took off 6 bases at V and 3 bases at J, with 11 bases between the two ends. CDR1 is SQVTM and CDR2 is ANQGSEA in the germline V gene. The CDR3 has 12 amino acids. CDR3 loop: CSVGYSDTEAFF. Written as DNA, the CDR3 is TGCAGCGTGGGTTATTCCGACACTGAAGCTTTCTTT.